A single sample is the source of the 5 T cell receptor beta chains below, sequenced in a study of metastatic and nonmetastatic thyroid tumors. TCRdb ran MiXCR on the PCR reads. The sample contains 33,000 or so clones, around 7% of which appear only once. Among the patients, none had received any treatment before thyroid surgery. Source material: blood. The receptors stem from a female donor with papillary thyroid cancer or a benign thyroid nodule (not recorded which). Some clones in this sample may be carry-over from other donors' samples.

This clone has a count of ten or more. This chain joins TRBV9 and TRBJ1-1, with unresolved D. The CDR3 runs 14 residues. The germline V gene encodes CDR1 SGDLS and CDR2 YYNGEE. V was clipped by 3 bases and J by 4 bases, with 13 bases between them. For the CDR3, the DNA is TGTGCCAGCAGCGCCGGAGATTTGGGCACTGAAGCTTTCTTT. Protein sequence: CASSAGDLGTEAFF.

This clone was seen ten or more times. The V call is TRBV20-1, the J call TRBJ2-3; 8 nucleotides align to TRBD2. This CDR3 contains 16 residues. V shed 5 bases, J shed 3 bases, and the junction held 13 bases outside the gene matches. Germline values: CDR1 DFQATT, CDR2 SNEGSKA (reference sequence). CDR3 in DNA: TGCAGTGCTCTCGACGCCACTAGCGGAAGGACAGATACGCAGTATTTT. Translated, it gives CSALDATSGRTDTQYF.

This clone was seen at least ten times. The rearrangement joins TRBV6-1 to TRBJ2-7; 13 bases align to TRBD2. Trimming cost V 3 bases and J 5 bases; bases outside gene matches: 4. The length of the CDR3 is 15 residues. The germline V gene encodes CDR1 MNHNS and CDR2 SASEGT. The chain's CDR3 is CASSERGLAGDEQYF. Written as DNA, the CDR3 is TGTGCCAGCAGTGAGCGCGGACTAGCGGGAGACGAGCAGTACTTC.

This clone was found a few times. The conserved closing phenylalanine or tryptophan is absent in this CDR3, likely reflecting a read error. The chain joins TRBV6-1 to TRBJ1-1; D may be TRBD1 (6 bases). Trimming stripped 2 bases from V and 10 bases from J, with 14 bases between. Germline loops: CDR1 MNHNS, CDR2 SASEGT. There are 13 residues in the CDR3. The CDR3 is CASSELGQYVAFL. The CDR3 nucleotides read TGTGCCAGCAGTGAACTCGGACAGTATGTAGCTTTCCTT.

There are many counts of this clone. V is TRBV7-9 and J is TRBJ1-1; no clear D gene. CDR1 and CDR2 from the germline V gene are SEHNR and FQNEAQ (reference sequence). The V gene lost 2 bases and the J gene lost 1 base, with 5 bases spanning the gap. This CDR3 has 13 residues. The CDR3 DNA reads TGTGCCAGCAGCTTAATAGCGAACACTGAAGCTTTCTTT. Translation gives CASSLIANTEAFF.